The following is a TCR beta chain sequence with its context. Its antigen is undetermined. This specimen belongs to a study of beta chain features in type 1 diabetes. Whole-study results and caveats: Within patients, naive, central memory and Treg TCRB repertoires seemed more similar than within healthy donors. PCR might preferentially amplify shorter templates, equally in patients and controls. All four CD4+ subsets from Type 1 diabetes patients carried moderately but significantly shorter TCRB CDR3s.

V was cut by 6 bases and J by 9 bases, with 23 bases left in between. The CDR3 runs 15 residues. Germline CDR1 and CDR2: SGHTA and FQGNSA. Sequencing targeted expressed TCRB transcripts, as all isolated RNA had been reverse transcribed. Assay: immunoSEQ multiplex PCR; the TCRdb copy retains only in-frame clones and omits some. The sample has some 190,000 clones, 6.5% to 9.5% seen once; the top ten hold about 1%. The clonotype originates from a woman aged 40 to 55 with type 1 diabetes. V usage is TRBV7-2 and J usage is TRBJ1-2; unclear D gene. The source material was central memory CD4+ T cells from blood. This chain's CDR3 is CASSSTSPEGQSYTF. The CDR3 coding sequence is TGTGCCAGCAGTTCCACCTCCCCGGAGGGTCAGAGCTACACCTTC.